The T cell receptor (beta chain) under discussion was sequenced for a study of T-cell reconstitution after alpha-beta-depleted transplantation in children. V lost 4 bases and J 5 bases, leaving 7 bases between the germline ends. CDR1 is SQVTM, CDR2 ANQGSEA, per germline. CDR3 length: 11 amino acids. This clonotype was observed many times. Preparation of the TCRbeta library used unique molecular identifiers. From the PCR reads, TCRdb called clonotypes with MiXCR, one entry per CDR3 protein. The table records hundreds of thousands of distinct CDR3 sequences, about 11% of them present only once. The rearrangement uses TRBV29-1 and TRBJ2-3, with a possible D match to TRBD2 (5 bases). Here the sequenced sample was PBMCs from the stem cell graft donor, taken from the stem cell graft. This clonotype was obtained from a human donor who donated a stem cell graft to a child with acute myeloid leukemia. CDR3 sequence: CSVASGDTQYF. The DNA of the CDR3 is TGCAGCGTTGCGAGCGGAGATACGCAGTATTTT.